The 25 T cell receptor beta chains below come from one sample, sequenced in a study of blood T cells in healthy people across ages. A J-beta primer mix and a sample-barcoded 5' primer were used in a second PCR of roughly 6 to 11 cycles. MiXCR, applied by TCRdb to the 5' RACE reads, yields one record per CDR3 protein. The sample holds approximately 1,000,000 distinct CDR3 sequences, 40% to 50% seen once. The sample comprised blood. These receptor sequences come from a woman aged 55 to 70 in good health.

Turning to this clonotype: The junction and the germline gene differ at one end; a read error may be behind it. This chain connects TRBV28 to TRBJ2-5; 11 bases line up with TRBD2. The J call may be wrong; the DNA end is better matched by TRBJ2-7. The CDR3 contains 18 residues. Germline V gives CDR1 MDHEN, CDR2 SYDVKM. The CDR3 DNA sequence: TGTGCCAGTAGTTCTTCGCCTACCACTAGCGGGAGACCCTACGAGCAGTACTTC. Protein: CASSSSPTTSGRPYEQYF.

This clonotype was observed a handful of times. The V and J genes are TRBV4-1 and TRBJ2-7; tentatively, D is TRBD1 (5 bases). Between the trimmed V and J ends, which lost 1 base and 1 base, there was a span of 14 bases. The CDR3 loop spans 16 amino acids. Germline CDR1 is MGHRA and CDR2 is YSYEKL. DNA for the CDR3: TGCGCCAGCAGCCAAGTATTCCAGGGTGGGTCCTACGAGCAGTACTTC. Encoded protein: CASSQVFQGGSYEQYF.

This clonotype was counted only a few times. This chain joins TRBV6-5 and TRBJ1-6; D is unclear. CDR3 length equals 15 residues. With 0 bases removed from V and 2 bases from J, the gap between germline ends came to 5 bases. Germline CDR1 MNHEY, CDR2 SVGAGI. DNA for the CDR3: TGTGCCAGCAGTTACTCTGGCACCTATAATTCACCCCTCCACTTT. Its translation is CASSYSGTYNSPLHF.

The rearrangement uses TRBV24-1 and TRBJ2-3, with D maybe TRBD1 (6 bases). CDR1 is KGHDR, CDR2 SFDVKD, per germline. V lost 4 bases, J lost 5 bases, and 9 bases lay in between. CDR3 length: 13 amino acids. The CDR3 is CATSESDRDTQYF. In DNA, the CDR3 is TGTGCCACCAGTGAGTCGGACAGAGATACGCAGTATTTT.

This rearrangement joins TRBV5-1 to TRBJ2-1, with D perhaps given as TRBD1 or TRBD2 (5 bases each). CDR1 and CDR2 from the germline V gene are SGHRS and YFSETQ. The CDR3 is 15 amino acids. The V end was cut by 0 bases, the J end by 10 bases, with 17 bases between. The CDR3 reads CASSLGPGTVDEQFF. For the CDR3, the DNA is TGCGCCAGCAGCTTGGGACCCGGGACGGTGGACGAGCAGTTCTTC.

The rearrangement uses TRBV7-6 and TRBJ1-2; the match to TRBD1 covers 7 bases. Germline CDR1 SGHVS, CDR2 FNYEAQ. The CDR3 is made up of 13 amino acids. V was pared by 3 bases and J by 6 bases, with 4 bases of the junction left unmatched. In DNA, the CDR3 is TGTGCCAGCAGCTTTACAGGGGACCATGGCTACACCTTC. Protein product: CASSFTGDHGYTF.

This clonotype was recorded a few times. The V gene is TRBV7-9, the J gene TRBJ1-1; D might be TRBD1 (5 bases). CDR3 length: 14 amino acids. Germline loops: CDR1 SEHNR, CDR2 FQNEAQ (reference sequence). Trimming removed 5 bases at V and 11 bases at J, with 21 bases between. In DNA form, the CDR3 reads TGTGCCAGCAGCCCCTTCGGGACGGATTCCCGGGCTTTCTTT. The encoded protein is CASSPFGTDSRAFF.

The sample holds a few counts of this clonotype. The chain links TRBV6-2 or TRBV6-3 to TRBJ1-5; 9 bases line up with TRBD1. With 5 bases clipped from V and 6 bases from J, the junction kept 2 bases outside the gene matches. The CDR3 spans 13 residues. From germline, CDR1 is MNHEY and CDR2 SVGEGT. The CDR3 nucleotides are TGTGCCAGCAGTGGGGACAGGGTTCAGCCCCAGCATTTT. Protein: CASSGDRVQPQHF.

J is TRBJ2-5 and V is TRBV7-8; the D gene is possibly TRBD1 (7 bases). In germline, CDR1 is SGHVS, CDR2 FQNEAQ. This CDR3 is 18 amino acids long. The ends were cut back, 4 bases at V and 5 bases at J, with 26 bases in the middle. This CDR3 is CASSSNPAVTPGGETQYF. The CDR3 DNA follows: TGTGCCAGCAGCTCAAACCCGGCCGTAACCCCAGGGGGGGAGACCCAGTACTTC.

In DNA, the CDR3 is TGTGCCAGCCAGGGGGACCAAGAGACCCAGTACTTC. Its translation is CASQGDQETQYF. The chain uses TRBV28 and TRBJ2-5; 7 bases map to TRBD1. The J segment lost 0 bases and the V segment lost 8 bases, leaving 0 bases of the junction unmatched. This CDR3 region has 12 residues. The V gene's germline CDR1 is MDHEN and CDR2 SYDVKM.

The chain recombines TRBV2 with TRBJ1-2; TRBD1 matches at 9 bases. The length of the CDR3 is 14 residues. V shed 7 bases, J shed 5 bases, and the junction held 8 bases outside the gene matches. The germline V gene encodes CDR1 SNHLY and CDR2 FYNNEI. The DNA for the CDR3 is TGTGCCAGCAAAGGACAGGGGATAAGATATGGCTACACCTTC. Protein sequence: CASKGQGIRYGYTF.

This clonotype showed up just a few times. CDR3 sequence (DNA): TGTGCCACCCAGACAGGGTTGGGAGAGACCCAGTACTTC. As protein: CATQTGLGETQYF. The chain carries TRBV10-3 and TRBJ2-5, with 7 bases aligning to TRBD1. The J segment lost 4 bases and the V segment lost 10 bases, leaving 9 bases of the junction unmatched. CDR1 ENHRY and CDR2 SYGVKD come from the germline V gene. CDR3 length equals 13 residues.

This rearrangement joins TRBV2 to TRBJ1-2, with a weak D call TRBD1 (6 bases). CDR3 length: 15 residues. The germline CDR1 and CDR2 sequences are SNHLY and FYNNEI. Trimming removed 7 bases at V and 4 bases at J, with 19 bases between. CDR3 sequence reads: CASTASDRRIYGYTF. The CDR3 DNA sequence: TGTGCCAGCACTGCCTCGGACAGAAGAATCTATGGCTACACCTTC.

CDR3 in DNA: TGTGCCAGCAGCCAGGGGGGGAACATTCAGTACTTC. Its protein product is CASSQGGNIQYF. This chain uses TRBV27 with TRBJ2-4, with D perhaps TRBD1 or TRBD2 (7 bases each). V lost 6 bases, J lost 7 bases, and 10 bases lay in between. Germline V CDR1 and CDR2: MNHEY, SMNVEV (reference sequence). The CDR3 is 12 residues long.

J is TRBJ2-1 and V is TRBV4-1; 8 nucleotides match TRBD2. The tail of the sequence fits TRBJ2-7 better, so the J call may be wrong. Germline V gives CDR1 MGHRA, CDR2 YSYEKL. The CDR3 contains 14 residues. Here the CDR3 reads CASSPLAGYNEQYF. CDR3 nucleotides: TGCGCCAGCAGCCCTCTAGCGGGCTACAATGAGCAGTACTTC.

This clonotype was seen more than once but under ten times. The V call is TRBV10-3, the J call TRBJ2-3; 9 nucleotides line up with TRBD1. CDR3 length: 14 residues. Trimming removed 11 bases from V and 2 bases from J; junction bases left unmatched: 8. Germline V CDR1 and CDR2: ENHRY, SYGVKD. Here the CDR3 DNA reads TGTGCCGCAGGACAGGGGAGCCACACAGATACGCAGTATTTT. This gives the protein CAAGQGSHTDTQYF.

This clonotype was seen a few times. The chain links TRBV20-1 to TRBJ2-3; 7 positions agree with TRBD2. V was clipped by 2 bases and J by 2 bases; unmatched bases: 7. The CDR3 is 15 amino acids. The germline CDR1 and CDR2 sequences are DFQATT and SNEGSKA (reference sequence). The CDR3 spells CSARSSSGYTDTQYF. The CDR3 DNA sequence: TGCAGTGCTAGATCTTCTAGCGGATACACAGATACGCAGTATTTT.

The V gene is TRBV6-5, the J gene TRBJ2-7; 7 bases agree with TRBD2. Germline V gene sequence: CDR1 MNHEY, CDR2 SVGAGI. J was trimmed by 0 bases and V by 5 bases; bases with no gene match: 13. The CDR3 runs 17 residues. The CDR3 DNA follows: TGTGCCAGCAGTAACGTTAAGCGGGGCATAAGCTCCTACGAGCAGTACTTC. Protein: CASSNVKRGISSYEQYF.

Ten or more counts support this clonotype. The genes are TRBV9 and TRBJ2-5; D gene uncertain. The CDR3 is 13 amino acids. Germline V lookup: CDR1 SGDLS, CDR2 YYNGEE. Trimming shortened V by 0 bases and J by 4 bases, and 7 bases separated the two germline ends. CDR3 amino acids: CASSVATGETQYF. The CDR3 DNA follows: TGTGCCAGCAGCGTAGCTACGGGAGAGACCCAGTACTTC.

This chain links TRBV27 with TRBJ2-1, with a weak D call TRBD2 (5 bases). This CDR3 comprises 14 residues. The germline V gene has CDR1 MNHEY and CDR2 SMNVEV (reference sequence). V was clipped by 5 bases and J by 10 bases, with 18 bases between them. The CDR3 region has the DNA TGTGCCAGCAGTCTATTGACTGAGGGCAAGGAGCAGTTCTTC. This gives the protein CASSLLTEGKEQFF.

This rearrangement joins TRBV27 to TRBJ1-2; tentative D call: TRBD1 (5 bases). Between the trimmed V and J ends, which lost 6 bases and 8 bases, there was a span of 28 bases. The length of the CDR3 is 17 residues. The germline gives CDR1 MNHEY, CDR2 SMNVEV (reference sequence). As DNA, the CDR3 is TGTGCCAGCAGCGATTATCCCACAGGTGGTGGCAGGAGGGGCTACACCTTC. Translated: CASSDYPTGGGRRGYTF.

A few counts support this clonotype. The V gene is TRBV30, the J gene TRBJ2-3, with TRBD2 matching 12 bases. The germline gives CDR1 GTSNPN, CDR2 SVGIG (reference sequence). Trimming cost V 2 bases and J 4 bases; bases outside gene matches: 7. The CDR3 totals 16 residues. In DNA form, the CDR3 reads TGTGCCTGGAGTCTACTAGCGGGAGGACGTGCAGATACGCAGTATTTT. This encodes CAWSLLAGGRADTQYF.

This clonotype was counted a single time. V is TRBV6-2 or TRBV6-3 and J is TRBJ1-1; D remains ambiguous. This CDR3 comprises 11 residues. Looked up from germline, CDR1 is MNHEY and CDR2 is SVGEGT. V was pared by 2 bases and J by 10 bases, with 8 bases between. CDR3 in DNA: TGTGCCAGCAGTTACGGTAGGAGAGCTTTCTTT. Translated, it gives CASSYGRRAFF.

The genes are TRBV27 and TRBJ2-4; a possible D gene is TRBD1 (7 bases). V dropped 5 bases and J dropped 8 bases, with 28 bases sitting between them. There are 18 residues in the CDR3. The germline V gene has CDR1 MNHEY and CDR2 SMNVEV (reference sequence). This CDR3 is CASSPSVFRGRGADIQYF. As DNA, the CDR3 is TGTGCCAGCAGTCCTTCTGTCTTCAGGGGCAGGGGGGCGGACATTCAGTACTTC.

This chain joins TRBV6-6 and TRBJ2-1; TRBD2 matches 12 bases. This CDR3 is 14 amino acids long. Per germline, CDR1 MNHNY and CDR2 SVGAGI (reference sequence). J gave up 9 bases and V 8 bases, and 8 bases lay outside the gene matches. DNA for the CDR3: TGTGCCAGCTTCACTAGCGGGAGGAGAGGTGAGCAGTTCTTC. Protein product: CASFTSGRRGEQFF.